This T cell receptor (beta chain) was retrieved from a study of post-analysis software for immune sequencing data (dated by TCRdb to 2014 to 2015). The study in broad terms: Disease courses on record covered relapsing-remitting, secondary progressive and progressive-relapsing multiple sclerosis, though some patients had no subtype annotation. The patient repertoires were set against ten to eleven previously published healthy control repertoires from donors whose ages ranged from 6 to 25 years. A subset of samples was prepared in parallel using single-end sample barcoding, then pooled and co-amplified after Illumina adapter ligation. Beyond this particular receptor, the publication reports: Multiple sclerosis patients had significantly lower normalized Chao1 diversity than controls, a result that suggests substantial peripheral T-cell clonal expansion. Direct clustering with F measure revealed strong co-clustering of samples prepared in the same batch, which led to a batch-effect correction. The control group was slightly older than the multiple sclerosis patient group. Significantly higher frequencies in patients than in controls were found for roughly 5 TRBV segments, including TRBV5-6, TRBV5-1 and TRBV20-1.

V is cut back by 8 bases and J by 7 bases, with 10 bases in the junction unmatched. Counted from cysteine to phenylalanine, this CDR3 has 12 amino acids. The only DNA kept is the CDR3, 36 bases in frame from the first base. CDR1 DFQATT and CDR2 SNEGSKA are derived from the germline V gene (reference sequence). The library was built by means of PCR. Instrument on record: Illumina HiSeq 2500. To reduce PCR and sequencing biases, unique molecular identifiers were incorporated into the TCR beta cDNA libraries. Approximately 500,000 cDNA molecules were obtained for every 1 to 10 million input T cells, so each molecule roughly corresponded to one T cell. Patient libraries were prepared and sequenced with the same protocol used for the earlier healthy control dataset. Samples belonging to the same batch were prepared together, multiplexed and sequenced on a shared HiSeq lane. In the paper's pipeline: Raw barcoded reads were processed with MIGEC, discarding single-read molecular identifier groups before consensus assembly and CDR3 extraction. VDJtools was used for post-analysis of the clonotype tables, with diversity normalized by down-sampling every dataset to the smallest sample size. In repertoire overlap clustering, CDR3 amino acid sequences, but not nucleotide sequences, were matched to correct batch-related cross-sample contamination. The public reads were reprocessed in TCRdb via fastp at Q25 and MiXCR, keeping in-frame beta chains. Rows are combined by CDR3 protein, so each entry shows the most common genes and DNA. The authors' filters were not applied to this entry. Here the sample has hundreds of thousands of distinct CDR3 sequences; 53% occur a single time. 4.6% of the sample is in the top ten clones.

Details on this clonotype: Its binding antigen is unknown. Base-call qualities are not available, and no considerably larger clone is one nucleotide away.

To demonstrate the VDJtools post-analysis software, the study profiled TCR beta repertoires from the peripheral blood of 13 young patients with multiple sclerosis. The patients with multiple sclerosis were children and adolescents between roughly 6 and 17 years of age. The sequencing input was blood. Recombination connected TRBV20-1 to TRBJ2-7; 8 bases in the junction line up with TRBD1. The receptor's source is a girl aged 5-17 years with multiple sclerosis. The sequenced DNA: TGCAGTACTCACCAGGGGGCGCGGGAGCAGTACTTC. This gives the protein CSTHQGAREQYF.